This T cell receptor (beta chain) was captured by sequencing in a study of cytomegalovirus exposure and HLA in healthy donors (dated by TCRdb to 2016 to 2017). For the study in its entirety: In an earlier analysis of 587 of the donors, around 290 Gb of sequence data and 117 million unique TCR beta sequences from 150 million to 200 million T cells were reported. About 300 gigabases of sequencing data and approximately 84 million unique TCR sequences were included in an early release covering about 700 HLA-typed donors. Among the roughly 400 genotyped donors, 81% belonged to the genetic ancestry cluster associated with self-reported Caucasian donors. The study aimed to test whether cataloging public T cell receptors could reveal signatures of past pathogen exposure. The study used immunosequencing to profile the T cell repertoires of about 670 subjects and linked those repertoires to cytomegalovirus serostatus. A separate validation cohort of about 110 different subjects was used in addition to the roughly 640-subject first cohort. To predict cytomegalovirus infection status, the study combined high-throughput TCR immunosequencing, statistical association of individual TCRs with disease status, and machine learning. To study patterns of TCR occurrence, a later analysis re-analyzed previously published TCR beta repertoires from 500 to 850 donors and added high-resolution HLA genotyping. In the later analysis, no new phenotypic data were used to find candidate immune exposures; instead, reliance was placed on TCR beta sequences and their occurrence across donors. An earlier analysis of approximately 580 of the donors used high-throughput TCR beta sequencing to judge whether each TCR beta V gene segment behaved as functional or pseudogenic. Donor age, sex, ethnicity and CMV serostatus were compiled together with the repertoire data. Genome-wide SNP genotypes for about 60% of the roughly 700 donors were used in a later genetic analysis, which treated that subset as a discovery cohort. Every repertoire in the discovery cohort had been generated on one and the same sequencing platform. HLA typing covered class I and class II loci at four-digit resolution. The number of donors typed differed by locus, with about 629-630 for A, B, C, DRB1 and DQB1, roughly 520 for DQA1, 606 for DPA1, and roughly 450 for DPB1. Because of strong linkage in the cohort, five DR-DQ haplotypes were treated as single units for association and clustering. Among 398 genotyped donors of the cohort, an average of about 240,000 unique TCR beta nucleotide sequences were sequenced per donor, roughly a sixth of them non-productive.

Paper-wide results and their limitations: CMV serostatus was the only immune exposure information available for the cohort. In vitro tests confirmed that a few of the cytomegalovirus-associated TCR beta chains recognize cytomegalovirus antigens. A further reported finding was that TCR beta sequences accurately predicted the HLA-A and HLA-B alleles for most subjects in the first cohort. Assigning TCR associations to individual alleles was difficult when HLA alleles, especially DR and DQ, strongly co-occurred. In the study, roughly 160 TCR beta chains were listed as associated with cytomegalovirus. Because HLA typing was missing for some donors at each locus, association tests included only the typed subset. While some public TCRs were present in many individuals, most TCR sequences turned up only very rarely across donors. According to a later analysis, TCR association rates differed among HLA loci, with DRB1 alleles showing the most associated TCRs and HLA-C alleles showing the fewest. Broadly in line with IMGT annotations, most TCR beta V segments showed up in productive rearrangements about 87% or about 30% of the time in an earlier analysis of several hundred of the donors. At a false discovery rate of 0.05, a later analysis linked approximately 18,000 TCR beta sequences to specific HLA alleles. In this cohort, only TCR beta chains were sequenced, and detectable features were limited by the absence of alpha or paired-chain data. The authors suggested that the approach could potentially be generalized to other disease states and immunological phenotypes. According to a later genetic analysis, donors in an Asian-associated ancestry cluster had fewer N-insertions in productive TCRs than the approximately 700-donor mean. In a later analysis, HLA-associated TCR beta chains showed more clonal expansion and lower generation probabilities than non-associated chains that were equally common. The sequencing pipeline was judged likely to have produced a cluster of highly shared sequence variants as a technical artifact. The classifier was reported to diagnose cytomegalovirus status with high specificity and sensitivity in both the original and validation cohorts. Correlated functional status among segregating V segments might be attributable to linkage disequilibrium, but an unknown experimental factor could not be ruled out. A later genetic analysis associated a missense DCLRE1C variant with V-gene and J-gene trimming of TCR beta chains, and an independent cohort replicated the association. Presence/absence analyses assumed roughly uniform sequencing depth across donors, an assumption that may not hold. Several of the top co-occurrence clusters appeared to be linked to parvovirus B19, influenza, CMV and Epstein-Barr virus, according to a later analysis. A later analysis found that most CMV-associated TCR beta chains appeared HLA-restricted, with HLA associations seemingly driven largely by CMV exposure. About 15 rarely observed V segments, including chromosome 9 orphons, were excluded from the earlier analysis of a few hundred of the donors because counts were too low.

Libraries were built with the immunoSEQ multiplex PCR assay. The multiplex PCR relied on a mix of 60 forward primers for TCR Vbeta segments and 13 reverse primers for TCR Jbeta segments. The CDR3 region of rearranged TCR beta genes was amplified from genomic DNA with a multiplex PCR assay. The amplified TCR beta libraries were sequenced on the Illumina HiSeq System as 87-base-pair reads. In the original analysis: Across the roughly 600 repertoires, a later analysis counted roughly 84 million unique TCR beta chains, some 11 million of which were shared by at least two donors. Raw reads were error-corrected and collapsed into unique sequences by a nearest-neighbor algorithm in which closely related sequences were merged to remove PCR and sequencing errors. V, D and J gene segments were assigned by aligning CDR3 sequences to IMGT reference sequences. Each retained sequence needed at least a six-nucleotide match to both a V gene segment and a J gene segment. Rearrangements were classified as productive when the CDR3 lacked stop codons and remained in frame with V and J, and all other rearrangements were classified as non-productive. Following IMGT convention, CDR3 was defined as the stretch from the second conserved V-encoded cysteine up to the conserved J-encoded phenylalanine. The earlier analysis of about 620 of the donors excluded sequences that lacked an unambiguous match to a single V gene segment. An earlier analysis of about 590 of the donors classified V segments as functional when productive rearrangements were above 56.7% and as segregating when the standard deviation between donors was above 5%. To diagnose cytomegalovirus status from the catalog of TCR beta chain sequences, a statistical classification framework was built. In a later analysis, TCR nucleotide sequences were compared against IMGT/GENE-DB human TR gene sequences so that V and J genes could be assigned. In a later analysis, CDR3 sequences and most-parsimonious VDJ recombination scenarios were assigned using the TCRdist pipeline. A later analysis defined each TCR beta chain by its CDR3 amino acid sequence plus V-gene family, and excluded reads lacking a unique V-gene family. In a later analysis, 450 to 600 highly shared, low-generation-probability nucleotide sequences were removed to address suspected cross-contamination and a sequencing artifact. For each public chain, a later analysis derived a clonal expansion index from normalized ranks of inferred template counts within each repertoire. In a later analysis, generation probabilities were computed with a VDJ recombination model fitted to out-of-frame rearrangements, and the resulting probabilities were checked against IGoR. In a later analysis, TCR-TCR, TCR-HLA and TCR-CMV co-occurrence was scored with hypergeometric tests, and a repertoire-size bias correction was applied to TCR pairs. A later analysis estimated false discovery rates by permuting HLA or CMV assignments 20 times. A later analysis grouped co-occurring TCRs with DBSCAN, adding TCRdist sequence similarity when clustering within HLA-allele-positive subsets. Repertoires with fewer than 30,000 or more than 120,000 public chains were left out of co-occurrence clustering, as were a handful of repertoires with anomalous nucleotide sharing. In TCRdb, the immuneACCESS table is reduced to in-frame sequences with V and J assigned. These tables do not hold every clone; where another copy was compared, an unresolved V gene accounts for under half, and the others remain unexplained. V and J calls and clone size are given by that table; D and trimming were obtained from the DNA. The table for this sample lists about 140,000 clones; approximately 80% of them were counted only once. The top ten hold approximately 14% of the sample.

Turning to this clone: The antigen this receptor binds is unknown. No clone much larger than this one lies a single base away; base qualities are absent.

In total, roughly 710 healthy bone marrow donors made up the cohort. Cohort members were all nominally healthy when sampled, although unrecorded immune exposures were likely present. The donor was CMV seronegative and belonged to the group of 350 or so seronegative cohort members. A peripheral blood sample was provided by each donor, and peripheral blood mononuclear cells were used for TCR beta sequencing. Genomic DNA extraction from the blood cell samples was performed with the Qiagen DNeasy Blood Extraction Kit. The sequencing input was PBMCs. This TCR was recovered from a woman in her forties in good health and CMV-seronegative.

The DNA is TGCGCCAGTCGGGGGACAGGGTGGGAGCAGTACTTC. It translates as CASRGTGWEQYF. Rearrangement joined TRBV5-1 to TRBJ2-7; 9 bases in the junction line up with TRBD1. Its CDR3 holds 12 amino acids, cysteine through phenylalanine. Of the read, only the CDR3 DNA is kept; its 36 bases are in frame from base 1. From the germline V gene, CDR1 is SGHRS and CDR2 is YFSETQ. V trim: 8 bases; J trim: 7 bases; unmatched bases: 7.